Sequencing of this T cell receptor beta chain was carried out in a study of blood T cell repertoires in COVID-19. On the study more broadly: Acute and convalescent COVID-19 samples came from the United States, Italy and Spain.

V was trimmed by 1 base and J by 5 bases, leaving 11 bases between them. The CDR3 contains 14 residues. Germline loops: CDR1 SGHTA, CDR2 FQGNSA. Per the original data handling: The authors estimated nucleated cell counts from reference gene primer amplification. The method was immunoSEQ multiplex PCR; TCRdb's version includes in-frame clones alone and lacks a portion of them. V and J calls and clone size are copied from that table; D and trimming were computed from the DNA. The data show about 480,000 clones, 88% seen once. J is TRBJ1-2 and V is TRBV7-2; perhaps TRBD1 as D (6 bases). The clonotype originates from a woman between 35 and 50 years old who had recovered from COVID-19. The material sequenced was PBMCs or T cells enriched from blood (not recorded which). The chain's CDR3 is CASSLGRGAYGYTF. The CDR3 DNA reads as TGTGCCAGCAGCTTAGGGCGGGGGGCATATGGCTACACCTTC.